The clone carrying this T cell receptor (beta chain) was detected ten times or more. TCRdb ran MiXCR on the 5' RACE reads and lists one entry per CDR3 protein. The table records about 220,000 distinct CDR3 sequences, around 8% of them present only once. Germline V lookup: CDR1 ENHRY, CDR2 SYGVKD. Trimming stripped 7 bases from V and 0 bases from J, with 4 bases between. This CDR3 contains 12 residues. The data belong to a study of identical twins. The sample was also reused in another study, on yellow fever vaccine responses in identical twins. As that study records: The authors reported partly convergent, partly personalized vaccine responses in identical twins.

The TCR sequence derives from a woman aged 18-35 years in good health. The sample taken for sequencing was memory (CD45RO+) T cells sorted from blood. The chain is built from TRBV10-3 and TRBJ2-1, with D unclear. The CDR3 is CAITSSYNEQFF. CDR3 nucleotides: TGTGCCATCACGAGCTCCTACAATGAGCAGTTCTTC.